The TCR beta chain under discussion was sequenced for a study of spatial heterogeneity in lung cancer (dated by TCRdb to between 2019 and 2020). Regarding the research as a whole: Beta-chain transcripts were consistently detected in greater numbers than alpha-chain transcripts, which likely reflected higher beta-chain transcript abundance. In the raw uncorrected reads, each unique combination of TCR and UMI appeared more than ten times on average. The study quantitatively compared TCR alpha and beta repertoires across multiple tumor regions, matched nontumor lung and blood in non-small cell lung cancer. Both alpha and beta chains were TCR-sequenced in 200 to 250 tumor regions, under 85 matched nontumor lung samples and some 50 PBMC samples obtained at surgery. The study linked features of the TCR repertoire to counts of nonsynonymous mutations, which were determined by whole-exome sequencing of tumor tissue.

The sample's time point label is to be understood as: sample taken at primary tumor resection. For TCR sequencing, whole RNA was extracted from tumor and nontumor lung tissue, or from cryopreserved PBMC samples, and no cell sorting was done. The donors were more than 60 patients from the lung TRACERx cohort who had early-stage, untreated non-small cell lung cancer. Only patients with enough RNA available from two or more tumor regions were chosen for TCR sequencing. Receptor amplification or capture employed 5' RACE. TCRdb shows the sequencer as NextSeq 500. To allow correction of PCR and sequencing errors, the TCR library protocol tagged every TCR cDNA molecule with a unique molecular identifier. Regarding the original processing steps: TCR identification, UMI-based error correction and CDR3 extraction were all carried out with Decombinator tools. Expanded TCRs were defined as those above a frequency of 2 per 1,000, corresponding to the top 1% of the tumor frequency distribution. Each repertoire was subsampled 100 times to 5,000 TCRs, after which Renyi diversity was computed with the R vegan package. CDR3 similarity networks were built from amino acid triplet string-kernel similarity, with CDR3s being connected when pairwise similarity was above 0.82. Clones were called with MiXCR by TCRdb after fastp trimmed the public reads at Q25, and only in-frame beta chains were retained. Each entry merges the rows of one CDR3 protein and shows their most common DNA and genes. TCRdb, not the original authors, processed these V and J calls. This sample holds roughly 39,000 distinct CDR3 sequences; around 5.5% were observed only once. Of the sample, roughly 10% is held by the ten largest clones.

This clonotype came up many times. Its antigen is currently not known. Base qualities were left out, and no much larger clone turns up one base away. The paper as a whole reports these results and caveats: Ubiquitous expanded tumor TCRs were detected in blood more often at tumor resection than at routine follow-up. Additional single-cell paired TCR alpha and beta sequencing was considered necessary to confirm, at a functional level, the hypothesis that regional TCRs recognize regional mutations.

CDR1 and CDR2, looked up from the germline V gene, are SGHAT and FQNNGV. Trimming removed 5 bases from V and 4 bases from J, leaving 14 bases between the germline ends. CDR3 length: 14 amino acids, cysteine to phenylalanine. Only the CDR3 DNA stays, 42 bases, in frame from base 1. Rearrangement joined TRBV11-2 to TRBJ1-2, with a weak D call of TRBD1 (5 bases match). Here the sequenced sample was PBMCs, taken at surgery. This clonotype was obtained from a male donor with early-stage non-small cell lung cancer. The DNA is TGTGCCAGCAGCCTAATAGACAGCGTCTATGGCTACACCTTC. Translated, it gives CASSLIDSVYGYTF.